The 16 T cell receptor beta chains below were found in one sample sequenced in a study of cytomegalovirus exposure and HLA in healthy donors (TCRdb year 2017). Receptors were amplified or captured by the immunoSEQ multiplex PCR assay. A mixture of 60 forward primers for TCR Vbeta segments and 13 reverse primers for TCR Jbeta segments was used in the multiplex PCR. Here the immuneACCESS table is served through TCRdb, limited to in-frame sequences with V and J called. Missing clones are a known gap in these copies; in checked studies unresolved V genes cover under half, and the rest lacks a known reason. The sample table holds some 99,000 clones, of which roughly two thirds were seen once. Clones ranked in the top ten supply over 1% of the sample. Input material: PBMCs. These receptors all stem from a female donor in good health and CMV-seronegative.

The rearrangement uses TRBV5-5 and TRBJ1-2; D not resolved. Trimming removed 0 bases at V and 0 bases at J, with 9 bases between. The length of the CDR3 is 15 residues. CDR1 is SGHKS, CDR2 YYEKEE, per germline (reference sequence). CDR3 loop: CASSLAAGTNYGYTF. CDR3 DNA: TGTGCCAGCAGCTTGGCGGCAGGTACTAACTATGGCTACACCTTC.

This sequence joins TRBV5-4 and TRBJ1-1, with 8 positions matching TRBD1. Trimming removed 3 bases from V and 7 bases from J; junction bases left unmatched: 2. The CDR3 covers 12 residues. In germline, CDR1 is SGHNT, CDR2 YYREEE (reference sequence). The CDR3 is CASSYDRGEAFF. The CDR3 region has the DNA TGTGCCAGCAGCTACGACAGGGGTGAAGCTTTCTTT.

V is TRBV19 and J is TRBJ1-2; the match to TRBD1 covers 7 bases. This CDR3 is built from 14 residues. Germline trimming cut 6 bases from V and 2 bases from J; bases unmatched to any gene: 6. The germline V gene has CDR1 LNHDA and CDR2 SQIVND (reference sequence). In nucleotides, the CDR3 is TGTGCCAGTAGACCATCGACAGGGAACTATGGCTACACCTTC. This codes for CASRPSTGNYGYTF.

This clone was observed once. The J gene is TRBJ2-3, the V gene TRBV9, with no clear D. The CDR3 is 16 amino acids. Trimming removed 4 bases from V and 0 bases from J, with 15 bases in between. Per germline, CDR1 SGDLS and CDR2 YYNGEE. CDR3 sequence (DNA): TGTGCCAGCAGCACGGATATACTTAGCAGCACAGATACGCAGTATTTT. Protein product: CASSTDILSSTDTQYF.

Only a few counts were recorded for this clone. The gene calls are TRBV9 and TRBJ1-5; D possibly corresponds to TRBD1 (5 bases). The CDR3 covers 15 residues. Trimming took 3 bases from V and 3 from J, leaving 13 bases between them. The germline gives CDR1 SGDLS, CDR2 YYNGEE. The CDR3 sequence is CASSAEGLTNQPQHF. The CDR3 region has the DNA TGTGCCAGCAGCGCGGAGGGACTAACCAATCAGCCCCAGCATTTT.

The J gene is TRBJ1-1, the V gene TRBV5-1, with D possibly TRBD1 on 6 matching bases. CDR3 length: 13 amino acids. Germline V gene lookup returns CDR1 SGHRS and CDR2 YFSETQ. Trimming left V 0 bases short and J 4 bases short, with 7 bases between. CDR3 nucleotides: TGCGCCAGCAGCTTGGCAGGGGTCACTGAAGCTTTCTTT. Residues: CASSLAGVTEAFF.

There are a few counts of this clone. Other nucleotide sequences from this sample produce the same CDR3. This sequence joins TRBV5-1 and TRBJ2-7; 8 bases are shared with TRBD1. The germline V gene has CDR1 SGHRS and CDR2 YFSETQ. Trimming took 5 bases from V and 3 from J; bases not matched to a gene: 7. The CDR3 is made up of 14 amino acids. CDR3 protein: CASSLGTGLYEQYF. Here the CDR3 DNA reads TGCGCCAGCAGTCTAGGGACAGGTCTCTACGAGCAGTACTTC.

This chain uses TRBV5-1 with TRBJ2-1; TRBD1 aligns across 9 bases. In germline, CDR1 is SGHRS, CDR2 YFSETQ. The CDR3 is made up of 15 amino acids. The ends lost 4 bases at V and 8 bases at J; junction bases unmatched: 10. CDR3 bases: TGCGCCAGCAGCAGGGGACAGGGAAGGGGGGATGAGCAGTTCTTC. It yields the protein CASSRGQGRGDEQFF.

This chain links TRBV7-9 with TRBJ2-5, with 7 bases lining up with TRBD1. Germline V CDR1 and CDR2: SEHNR, FQNEAQ (reference sequence). J gave up 5 bases and V 5 bases, and 5 bases lay outside the gene matches. This CDR3 region has 13 residues. DNA of the CDR3: TGTGCCAGCAGCACAGGGGTACAGGAGACCCAGTACTTC. The encoded protein is CASSTGVQETQYF. Full variable domain (missing parts from reference TRBV7-9 and TRBJ2-5): DTGVSQNPRHKITKRGQNVTFRCDPISEHNRLYWYRQTLGQGPEFLTYFQNEAQLEKSRLLSDRFSAERPKGSFSTLEIQRTEQGDSAMYLCASSTGVQETQYFGPGTRLLVL.

V and J are TRBV6-1 and TRBJ1-2; 8 bases are shared with TRBD1. CDR3 length: 15 residues. Germline values: CDR1 MNHNS, CDR2 SASEGT. Unmatched junction bases numbered 10, after V lost 4 bases and J lost 6 bases. The CDR3 nucleotides are TGTGCCAGCAGTGCTAAGGGGACAGGTTGGAATGGCTACACCTTC. It specifies CASSAKGTGWNGYTF.

V and J are TRBV5-1 and TRBJ2-7; D is unclear. The germline gives CDR1 SGHRS, CDR2 YFSETQ. V was trimmed by 0 bases and J by 2 bases, leaving 12 bases between them. CDR3 size: 15 residues. The CDR3 is CASSLEIAPTYEQYF. The CDR3 region has the DNA TGCGCCAGCAGCTTGGAGATAGCTCCCACCTACGAGCAGTACTTC.

The chain uses TRBV6-1 and TRBJ2-1; 8 nucleotides match TRBD2. The CDR3 runs to 15 residues. Trimming at V came to 5 bases and at J to 0 bases, leaving 3 bases not matched to a gene. Germline values: CDR1 MNHNS, CDR2 SASEGT. CDR3 region: CASSSSGSSYNEQFF. The CDR3 bases are TGTGCCAGCAGTTCAAGCGGGAGCTCCTACAATGAGCAGTTCTTC.

The chain links TRBV6-1 to TRBJ1-2; D not certain. V was cut by 2 bases and J by 14 bases, with 21 bases left in between. This CDR3 contains 14 residues. CDR1 and CDR2 from the germline V gene are MNHNS and SASEGT. The CDR3 spells CASSEMWVTYPITF. The CDR3 DNA sequence: TGTGCCAGCAGTGAAATGTGGGTGACATACCCTATAACCTTC.

The genes are TRBV7-9 and TRBJ2-6; D is unresolved. Germline V lookup: CDR1 SEHNR, CDR2 FQNEAQ (reference sequence). Trimming stripped 5 bases from V and 4 bases from J, with 9 bases between. The CDR3 has 14 amino acids. The CDR3 spells CASSLVRGANVLTF. As DNA, the CDR3 is TGTGCCAGCAGCCTCGTACGGGGGGCCAACGTCCTGACTTTC.

The V call is TRBV4-2, the J call TRBJ2-1, with TRBD2 matching over 8 bases. The CDR3 consists of 16 residues. Per the germline V gene, CDR1 is LGHNA and CDR2 is YNFKEQ. V gave up 6 bases and J gave up 7 bases; unmatched junction bases: 14. The CDR3 reads CASSPRGAGGGNEQFF. The CDR3 bases are TGTGCCAGCAGTCCCAGGGGTGCGGGGGGAGGTAATGAGCAGTTCTTC.

This chain joins TRBV6-1 and TRBJ2-7; TRBD2 matches 10 bases. CDR1 is MNHNS and CDR2 is SASEGT in the germline V gene. The CDR3 runs to 15 residues. The junction had 2 bases not matched to a gene; V was cut back by 3 bases and J by 0 bases. CDR3 DNA: TGTGCCAGCAGTGACCTAGCGGGGGTCTCCTACGAGCAGTACTTC. Amino acids: CASSDLAGVSYEQYF.